One and the same sample provided the 31 T cell receptor beta chains below, sequenced in a study of T-cell memory formation after mild COVID-19. TCRdb reprocessed the 5' RACE reads with MiXCR, giving one entry per CDR3 protein. Of over 150,000 distinct CDR3 sequences listed, about 20% are singletons. The sequencing sample was made of PBMCs or a T cell subset sorted from them (not recorded which). These receptors all stem from an adult woman who had mild COVID-19 (a few samples of this study predate the infection). Cell type and time point are not known.

In its sample, this clonotype was seen a few times. The CDR3 bases are TGCGCCAGCAGCCAAGTCTTGACCGGGGAGCTGTTTTTT. Amino acids: CASSQVLTGELFF. The V and J genes are TRBV4-1 and TRBJ2-2; D remains unclear. This CDR3 has 13 amino acids. The germline V gene encodes CDR1 MGHRA and CDR2 YSYEKL. V was cut by 1 base and J by 5 bases, with 5 bases left in between.

This chain links TRBV30 with TRBJ2-2, with no clear D. V was trimmed by 1 base and J by 6 bases, leaving 3 bases between them. Germline V gene data show CDR1 as GTSNPN and CDR2 as SVGIG (reference sequence). The CDR3 is 11 amino acids. The CDR3: CAWSDSGELFF. The CDR3 DNA reads TGTGCCTGGAGTGATTCCGGGGAGCTGTTTTTT. The full variable domain, completed using reference TRBV30 and TRBJ2-2, is SQTIHQWPATLVQPVGSPLSLECTVEGTSNPNLYWYRQAAGRGLQLLFYSVGIGQISSEVPQNLSASRPQDRQFILSSKKLLLSDSGFYLCAWSDSGELFFGEGSRLTVL.

In this sample, this clonotype turned up a few times. This chain connects TRBV5-1 to TRBJ2-1, with D unresolved. This CDR3 region has 16 residues. The germline V gene encodes CDR1 SGHRS and CDR2 YFSETQ. Trimming shortened V by 0 bases and J by 3 bases, and 13 bases separated the two germline ends. CDR3 sequence (DNA): TGCGCCAGCAGCTTGGGAGACTTGAGTGTCTACAATGAGCAGTTCTTC. Its protein is CASSLGDLSVYNEQFF.

This clonotype was observed a handful of times. The CDR3 nucleotides read TGCAGCGTTGTACCGGGACTTTACAATGAGCAGTTCTTC. It translates to CSVVPGLYNEQFF. V and J are TRBV29-1 and TRBJ2-1; possible D gene TRBD2, 6 bases. Germline V gives CDR1 SQVTM, CDR2 ANQGSEA. The CDR3 extends over 13 amino acids. V was cut by 4 bases and J by 4 bases, with 11 bases left in between.

This clonotype has just a few counts. This sequence joins TRBV7-9 and TRBJ2-1; 8 bases map to TRBD1. Germline assignment: CDR1 SEHNR and CDR2 FQNEAQ (reference sequence). The CDR3 has 13 residues. Trimming removed 3 bases from V and 9 bases from J; junction bases left unmatched: 4. CDR3 region: CASSLDRAGEQFF. As DNA, the CDR3 is TGTGCCAGCAGCTTGGACAGGGCGGGTGAGCAGTTCTTC.

The genes are TRBV3-1 and TRBJ1-1; D is unresolved. The CDR3 has 16 amino acids. Germline lookup yields CDR1 LGHDT and CDR2 YNNKEL (reference sequence). V was cut by 0 bases and J by 1 base, with 12 bases left in between. In DNA, the CDR3 is TGTGCCAGCAGCCAAGACAGTTTTACCCCGAACACTGAAGCTTTCTTT. This gives the protein CASSQDSFTPNTEAFF.

The V gene is TRBV30, the J gene TRBJ2-7, with D possibly matching TRBD2 (5 bases). This CDR3 is 13 amino acids long. V was clipped by 0 bases and J by 6 bases, with 12 bases between them. The germline V gene has CDR1 GTSNPN and CDR2 SVGIG (reference sequence). The CDR3 sequence is CAWSVQARAEQYF. In DNA, the CDR3 is TGTGCCTGGAGTGTTCAAGCGCGGGCCGAGCAGTACTTC.

This clonotype occurred a few times. The chain links TRBV7-9 to TRBJ2-5; D possibly corresponds to TRBD2 (7 bases). Germline CDR1 and CDR2: SEHNR and FQNEAQ (reference sequence). Trimming shortened V by 5 bases and J by 5 bases, and 15 bases separated the two germline ends. The CDR3 is made up of 14 amino acids. CDR3 sequence: CASSPGDYEETQYF. CDR3 nucleotides: TGTGCCAGCAGCCCAGGGGACTACGAGGAGACCCAGTACTTC.

This clonotype has a handful of counts. This sequence joins TRBV20-1 and TRBJ2-2; D uncertain. CDR3 length: 11 amino acids. V was trimmed by 5 bases and J by 3 bases, leaving 4 bases between them. Germline V CDR1 and CDR2: DFQATT, SNEGSKA (reference sequence). DNA for the CDR3: TGCAGTGCTCCTGACACCGGGGAGCTGTTTTTT. Encoded protein: CSAPDTGELFF.

The V and J genes are TRBV6-5 and TRBJ2-5, with a weak D call TRBD2 (5 bases). Per germline, CDR1 MNHEY and CDR2 SVGAGI. This CDR3 is built from 13 residues. Deletions cut 6 bases from V and 5 bases from J, with 13 bases between. Here the CDR3 reads CASSHRPGETQYF. CDR3 DNA sequence: TGTGCCAGCAGCCACCGACCGGGGGAGACCCAGTACTTC.

This clonotype has more than one count but fewer than ten. The chain combines TRBV24-1 with TRBJ2-7; D ambiguous. The CDR3 extends over 14 amino acids. Germline V gene data show CDR1 as KGHDR and CDR2 as SFDVKD. V dropped 1 base and J dropped 5 bases, with 11 bases sitting between them. The CDR3 spells CATSDFEQNHEQYF. CDR3 DNA: TGTGCCACCAGTGATTTTGAACAGAACCACGAGCAGTACTTC.

The V gene is TRBV9, the J gene TRBJ2-1; weak D call: TRBD1 (6 bases). V was pared by 0 bases and J by 0 bases, with 10 bases between. The V gene's germline CDR1 is SGDLS and CDR2 YYNGEE. This CDR3 region has 16 residues. DNA for the CDR3: TGTGCCAGCAGCGTAGAGTGGGGGCGCTCCTACAATGAGCAGTTCTTC. Translation: CASSVEWGRSYNEQFF.

The CDR3 region is CASSYGTGVVEQYF. The CDR3 DNA follows: TGTGCCAGCAGCTACGGGACAGGGGTTGTCGAGCAGTACTTC. The V and J genes are TRBV5-6 and TRBJ2-7; TRBD1 aligns across 10 bases. The CDR3 is 14 amino acids. The germline V gene encodes CDR1 SGHDT and CDR2 YYEEEE. Trimming cost V 3 bases and J 6 bases; bases outside gene matches: 6.

This clonotype has ten or more counts. The chain is built from TRBV9 and TRBJ2-1, with a possible D match to TRBD1 (5 bases). CDR1 is SGDLS, CDR2 YYNGEE, per germline. V was trimmed by 4 bases and J by 4 bases, leaving 9 bases between them. CDR3 size: 13 residues. The CDR3 sequence: CASSKGHYNEQFF. The CDR3 DNA follows: TGTGCCAGCAGCAAAGGACATTACAATGAGCAGTTCTTC.

The sample holds a few counts of this clonotype. V usage is TRBV6-5 and J usage is TRBJ1-6; D possibly corresponds to TRBD1 (5 bases). The CDR3 loop spans 15 amino acids. Germline V gives CDR1 MNHEY, CDR2 SVGAGI. V lost 3 bases to trimming and J lost 6 bases, with 12 bases between them. CDR3 amino acids: CASSYFRGGNSPLHF. The CDR3 region has the DNA TGTGCCAGCAGTTATTTCCGGGGGGGTAATTCACCCCTCCACTTT.

This rearrangement joins TRBV5-1 to TRBJ2-2, with TRBD1 identical over 7 bases. J gave up 4 bases and V 4 bases, and 7 bases lay outside the gene matches. The CDR3 runs to 15 residues. Germline CDR1 SGHRS, CDR2 YFSETQ. This CDR3 is CASSQQGWSTGELFF. CDR3 sequence (DNA): TGCGCCAGCAGCCAACAGGGGTGGTCCACCGGGGAGCTGTTTTTT.

V usage is TRBV7-6 and J usage is TRBJ2-3; maybe TRBD1 (6 bases). The V end lost 4 bases, the J end lost 6 bases, and 17 bases lay between the germline ends. The CDR3 sequence is 15 residues long. Germline CDR1 SGHVS, CDR2 FNYEAQ. The CDR3 is CASSSGRARGDTQYF. CDR3 nucleotides: TGTGCCAGCAGCTCAGGAAGGGCTAGGGGGGATACGCAGTATTTT.

This chain joins TRBV3-1 and TRBJ2-2; unclear D gene. V was pared by 3 bases and J by 4 bases, with 3 bases between. The CDR3 contains 12 residues. Germline loops: CDR1 LGHDT, CDR2 YNNKEL (reference sequence). CDR3 coding DNA: TGTGCCAGCAGCCAGGCCACCGGGGAGCTGTTTTTT. Translation: CASSQATGELFF.

The chain's CDR3 is CASSLVGLAGYEQYF. The DNA for the CDR3 is TGTGCCAGCAGCTTAGTCGGGCTAGCGGGGTACGAGCAGTACTTC. The chain has TRBV11-2 and TRBJ2-7; 9 nucleotides agree with TRBD2. CDR1 SGHAT and CDR2 FQNNGV come from the germline V gene. The CDR3 is 15 amino acids. V shed 1 base, J shed 4 bases, and the junction held 5 bases outside the gene matches.

In this sample, this clonotype turned up a few times. This chain connects TRBV7-9 to TRBJ2-7, with D perhaps assigned TRBD1 or TRBD2 (5 bases each). From germline, CDR1 is SEHNR and CDR2 FQNEAQ (reference sequence). The CDR3 sequence is 14 residues long. The V and J ends lost 2 bases and 5 bases respectively, with 13 bases between them. This chain's CDR3 is CASSLWGSYDEQYF. CDR3 nucleotides: TGTGCCAGCAGCTTATGGGGGAGTTACGACGAGCAGTACTTC. Complete variable domain (other parts from reference TRBV7-9 and TRBJ2-7): DTGVSQNPRHKITKRGQNVTFRCDPISEHNRLYWYRQTLGQGPEFLTYFQNEAQLEKSRLLSDRFSAERPKGSFSTLEIQRTEQGDSAMYLCASSLWGSYDEQYFGPGTRLTVT.

V gene TRBV6-4 combines with J gene TRBJ2-1; possibly TRBD1 for D (5 bases). Trimming removed 2 bases at V and 3 bases at J, with 11 bases between. The CDR3 consists of 15 residues. CDR1 is MRHNA, CDR2 SNTAGT, per germline. CDR3 bases: TGTGCCAGCAGTGACCGCGACAGAATCTACAATGAGCAGTTCTTC. Its translation: CASSDRDRIYNEQFF.

The chain couples TRBV5-6 to TRBJ2-7, with D uncertain. Germline assignment: CDR1 SGHDT and CDR2 YYEEEE. This CDR3 has 13 residues. The V end lost 6 bases, the J end lost 5 bases, and 15 bases lay between the germline ends. The CDR3 DNA reads as TGTGCCAGCACCGGCAGGCCCCAGGACGAGCAGTACTTC. It codes for CASTGRPQDEQYF.

The chain carries TRBV5-4 and TRBJ1-3; possible D gene TRBD1, 6 bases. This CDR3 contains 14 residues. CDR1 and CDR2 from the germline V gene are SGHNT and YYREEE (reference sequence). V gave up 4 bases and J gave up 4 bases, with 12 bases separating them. The CDR3 loop is CASSRGTLGNTIYF. The DNA of the CDR3 is TGTGCCAGCAGCCGCGGGACATTAGGAAACACCATATATTTT.

In its sample, this clonotype was seen a few times. This chain links TRBV12-3 or TRBV12-4 with TRBJ2-7; D unresolved. Trimming shortened V by 4 bases and J by 2 bases, and 9 bases separated the two germline ends. CDR3 length equals 13 residues. CDR3 bases: TGTGCCAGCAGTTGGCTAACCGCCTACGAGCAGTACTTC. Protein: CASSWLTAYEQYF.

Written as DNA, the CDR3 is TGCGCCAGCAGCTCCAAGACGGACAGGGGGAACGAGCAGTACTTC. Protein product: CASSSKTDRGNEQYF. The chain joins TRBV5-1 to TRBJ2-7, with 10 bases that match TRBD1. The V segment lost 3 bases and the J segment 5 bases; nucleotides outside the gene matches: 8. This CDR3 contains 15 residues. Germline CDR1 and CDR2: SGHRS and YFSETQ.

This clonotype came up a few times. The chain has TRBV11-2 and TRBJ2-7; maybe TRBD1 (5 bases). With 2 bases removed from V and 3 bases from J, the gap between germline ends came to 8 bases. This CDR3 comprises 13 residues. CDR1 is SGHAT, CDR2 FQNNGV, per germline. The CDR3, as DNA: TGTGCCAGCAGCTTATACCAGGGCTACGAGCAGTACTTC. It is translated as CASSLYQGYEQYF.

In its sample, this clonotype was seen a few times. The V gene is TRBV9, the J gene TRBJ2-7; D might be TRBD1 (6 bases). This CDR3 has 15 amino acids. V gave up 3 bases and J gave up 7 bases, with 20 bases separating them. Germline CDR1 reads SGDLS; CDR2 reads YYNGEE. The CDR3 loop reads CASSETSGTTSEQYF. The CDR3 DNA reads as TGTGCCAGCAGCGAAACCTCCGGGACAACCTCTGAGCAGTACTTC.

This clonotype was found a few times. The rearrangement links TRBV3-1 to TRBJ2-3; the match to TRBD1 covers 9 bases. The CDR3 is 15 residues long. Germline CDR1 reads LGHDT; CDR2 reads YNNKEL (reference sequence). V gave up 8 bases and J gave up 3 bases; unmatched junction bases: 9. The CDR3 coding sequence is TGTGCCAGCGGCTCCGGGACAGGGATTACAGATACGCAGTATTTT. It is translated as CASGSGTGITDTQYF.

The CDR3 loop is CAWSVVKNEQFF. In DNA form, the CDR3 reads TGTGCCTGGAGTGTAGTGAAGAATGAGCAGTTCTTC. The chain recombines TRBV30 with TRBJ2-1; D gene unclear. V was clipped by 0 bases and J by 7 bases, with 7 bases between them. Germline loops: CDR1 GTSNPN, CDR2 SVGIG (reference sequence). The CDR3 runs to 12 residues.

The V call is TRBV15, the J call TRBJ2-1; 12 nucleotides line up with TRBD2. This CDR3 has 17 residues. Germline CDR1 reads LNHNV; CDR2 reads YYDKDF (reference sequence). V lost 7 bases and J lost 3; bases outside the gene matches: 10. This CDR3 reads CATIDPSGGAVYNEQFF. CDR3 in DNA: TGTGCCACCATCGACCCTAGCGGGGGGGCGGTCTACAATGAGCAGTTCTTC.

In its sample, this clonotype was seen a few times. CDR3 DNA: TGCGCCAGCACCTCAATAGCGGGGGACGTTGAGCAGTTCTTC. Encoded protein: CASTSIAGDVEQFF. V gene TRBV5-1 combines with J gene TRBJ2-1; 9 bases fit TRBD2. CDR1 and CDR2 from the germline V gene are SGHRS and YFSETQ. Unmatched junction bases numbered 10, after V lost 6 bases and J lost 9 bases. CDR3 size: 14 residues.